Below, one T cell receptor (beta chain) is given with its context. Original processing methods: Estimation of nucleated cell counts was performed using reference gene primer amplification. Sequencing was performed with immunoSEQ multiplex PCR; in TCRdb, only in-frame clones are kept and a portion is missing. V and J calls and clone size are given by that table; D and trimming were obtained from the DNA. The table shows under 200,000 clones, with roughly 91% occurring only once. This sample was included in a study of blood T cell repertoires in COVID-19. In the study overall: Acute and convalescent COVID-19 specimens originated in the United States, Italy and Spain. T cells, B-cell-depleted T cells, or PBMCs supplied cDNA or gDNA.

Material for sequencing was peripheral blood. This TCR was recovered from a man in his forties with active or convalescent COVID-19.

CDR3 nucleotide sequence: TGTGCCAGCAGTACCAACAAGGAAAAACTGTTTTTT. Protein: CASSTNKEKLFF. The chain carries TRBV6-5 and TRBJ1-4; no clear D. CDR1 is MNHEY and CDR2 is SVGAGI in the germline V gene. V lost 5 bases and J lost 8, with 9 bases in between. CDR3 length: 12 amino acids.